This T cell receptor (beta chain) derives from a study of OX40 agonist ivuxolimab in advanced cancers. Study at large: Subjects had a mean age of about 65 years, with a range of 23 to 79; almost 85% were male. Over 30% of patients had received prior checkpoint inhibitor therapy. Study-level points and caveats: Clonal expansion in partial responders at 0.1-3.0 mg/kg ranked among the lowest.

Systemic immunosuppression or autoimmune disease history was grounds to exclude patients. Turning to this clone: Its antigen is still unknown.

Clones were read by immunoSEQ multiplex PCR, and TCRdb kept only the in-frame ones, dropping some. The repertoire holds 55,000 to 65,000 clones, about 87% seen once, with 1.9% in the top ten. Germline CDR1 ENHRY, CDR2 SYGVKD. V lost 7 bases to trimming and J lost 1 base; unmatched junction nucleotides: 6. The length of the CDR3 is 14 residues. The rearrangement uses TRBV10-3 and TRBJ1-1, with TRBD1 identical over 7 bases. This specimen consisted of CD4+ or CD8+ T cells sorted from blood, obtained in a trial of the OX40 agonist ivuxolimab. The source is an adult with an advanced solid tumor such as melanoma, head and neck, liver or kidney cancer. In DNA form, the CDR3 reads TGTGCCATCACCCAGGGGGGCCGGAACACTGAAGCTTTCTTT. Translated: CAITQGGRNTEAFF.